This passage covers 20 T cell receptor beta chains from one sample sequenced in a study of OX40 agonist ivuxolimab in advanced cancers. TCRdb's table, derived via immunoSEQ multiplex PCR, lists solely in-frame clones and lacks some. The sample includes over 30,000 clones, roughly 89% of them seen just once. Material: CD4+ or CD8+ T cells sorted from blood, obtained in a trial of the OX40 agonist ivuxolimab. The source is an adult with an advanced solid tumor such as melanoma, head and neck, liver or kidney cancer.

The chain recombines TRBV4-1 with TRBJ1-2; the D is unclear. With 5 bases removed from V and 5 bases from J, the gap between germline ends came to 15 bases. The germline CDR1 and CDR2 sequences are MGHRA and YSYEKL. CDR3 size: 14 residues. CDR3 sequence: CASSSPLEAYGYTF. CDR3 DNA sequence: TGCGCCAGCAGCTCTCCACTCGAGGCGTATGGCTACACCTTC.

The CDR3 DNA reads as TGTGCCATCCTAGCGACGTCCTACAATGAGCAGTTCTTC. Translating gives CAILATSYNEQFF. This rearrangement joins TRBV10-3 to TRBJ2-1; a weak D match, TRBD2 (6 bases). The length of the CDR3 is 13 residues. V was trimmed by 8 bases and J by 1 base, leaving 9 bases between them. The germline V gene encodes CDR1 ENHRY and CDR2 SYGVKD.

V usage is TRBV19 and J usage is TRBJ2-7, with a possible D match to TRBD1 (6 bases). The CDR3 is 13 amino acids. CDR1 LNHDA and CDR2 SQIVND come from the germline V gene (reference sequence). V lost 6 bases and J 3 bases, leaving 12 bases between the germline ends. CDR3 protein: CASSPQGFYEQYF. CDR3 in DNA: TGTGCCAGTAGCCCACAGGGATTCTACGAGCAGTACTTC. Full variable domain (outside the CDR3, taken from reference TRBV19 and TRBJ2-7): DGGITQSPKYLFRKEGQNVTLSCEQNLNHDAMYWYRQDPGQGLRLIYYSQIVNDFQKGDIAEGYSVSREKKESFPLTVTSAQKNPTAFYLCASSPQGFYEQYFGPGTRLTVT.

The DNA of the CDR3 is TGTGCCAGCAGCTTAGGGCTCTGGCAGACCCAGTACTTC. It encodes CASSLGLWQTQYF. The chain joins TRBV7-2 to TRBJ2-5; no definite D call. The length of the CDR3 is 13 residues. With 1 base removed from V and 6 bases from J, the gap between germline ends came to 9 bases. Germline values: CDR1 SGHTA, CDR2 FQGNSA.

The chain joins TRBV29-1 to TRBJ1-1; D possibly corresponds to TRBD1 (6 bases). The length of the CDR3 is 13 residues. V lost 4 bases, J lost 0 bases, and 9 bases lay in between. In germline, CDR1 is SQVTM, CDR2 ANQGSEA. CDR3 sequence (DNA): TGCAGCGTTGCGGCAGGGGTGAACACTGAAGCTTTCTTT. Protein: CSVAAGVNTEAFF.

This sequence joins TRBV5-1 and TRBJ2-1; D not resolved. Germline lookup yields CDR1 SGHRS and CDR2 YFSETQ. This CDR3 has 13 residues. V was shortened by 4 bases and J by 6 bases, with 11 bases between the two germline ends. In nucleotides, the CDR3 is TGCGCCAGCAGCCAAACTCCAAGCAATGAGCAGTTCTTC. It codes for CASSQTPSNEQFF.

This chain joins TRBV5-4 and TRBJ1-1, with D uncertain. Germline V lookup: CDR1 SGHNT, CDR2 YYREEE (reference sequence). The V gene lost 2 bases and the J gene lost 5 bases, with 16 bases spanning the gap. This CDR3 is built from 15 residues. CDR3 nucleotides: TGTGCCAGCAGCTTTGGATCAGGAAGAGGGACTGAAGCTTTCTTT. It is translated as CASSFGSGRGTEAFF.

The CDR3 loop reads CASSVEGGGYNEQFF. The CDR3 DNA sequence: TGTGCCAGCAGCGTAGAGGGTGGAGGCTACAATGAGCAGTTCTTC. This chain links TRBV9 with TRBJ2-1; D possibly corresponds to TRBD2 (5 bases). Trimming shortened V by 0 bases and J by 3 bases, and 10 bases separated the two germline ends. Germline lookup yields CDR1 SGDLS and CDR2 YYNGEE. The CDR3 totals 15 residues.

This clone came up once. In nucleotides, the CDR3 is TGTGCCAGCAGCCAAGGGCGCACAGATACGCAGTATTTT. Its translation: CASSQGRTDTQYF. The gene calls are TRBV4-2 and TRBJ2-3; D unresolved. The germline V gene has CDR1 LGHNA and CDR2 YNFKEQ. V lost 1 base to trimming and J lost 1 base, with 3 bases between them. The CDR3 runs 13 residues.

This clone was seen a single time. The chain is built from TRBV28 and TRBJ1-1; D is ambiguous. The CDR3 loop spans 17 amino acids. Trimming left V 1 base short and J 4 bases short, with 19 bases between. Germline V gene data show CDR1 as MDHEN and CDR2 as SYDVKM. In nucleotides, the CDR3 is TGTGCCAGCAGTTTATATGCCCGGAGTAAAGGCGGCACTGAAGCTTTCTTT. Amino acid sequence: CASSLYARSKGGTEAFF.

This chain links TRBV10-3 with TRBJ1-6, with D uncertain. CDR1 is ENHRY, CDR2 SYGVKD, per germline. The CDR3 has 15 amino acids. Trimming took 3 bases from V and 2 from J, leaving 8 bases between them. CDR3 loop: CAISDSGTYNSPLHF. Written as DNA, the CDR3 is TGTGCCATCAGTGACTCGGGGACCTATAATTCACCCCTCCACTTT.

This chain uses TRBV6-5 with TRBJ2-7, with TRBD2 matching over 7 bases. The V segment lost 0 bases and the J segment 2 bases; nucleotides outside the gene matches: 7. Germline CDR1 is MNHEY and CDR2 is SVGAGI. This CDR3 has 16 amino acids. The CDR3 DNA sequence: TGTGCCAGCAGTTACTCGGATTTAGCGGGCCCCTACGAGCAGTACTTC. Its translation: CASSYSDLAGPYEQYF.

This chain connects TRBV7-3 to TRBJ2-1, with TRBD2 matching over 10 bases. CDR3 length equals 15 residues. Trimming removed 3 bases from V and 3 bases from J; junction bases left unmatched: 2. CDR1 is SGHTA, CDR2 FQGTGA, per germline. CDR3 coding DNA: TGTGCCAGCAGCTTCACTAGCGGGGTCTACAATGAGCAGTTCTTC. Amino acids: CASSFTSGVYNEQFF. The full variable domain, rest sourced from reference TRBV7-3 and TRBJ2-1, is GAGVSQTPSNKVTEKGKYVELRCDPISGHTALYWYRQSLGQGPEFLIYFQGTGAADDSGLPNDRFFAVRPEGSVSTLKIQRTERGDSAVYLCASSFTSGVYNEQFFGPGTRLTVL.

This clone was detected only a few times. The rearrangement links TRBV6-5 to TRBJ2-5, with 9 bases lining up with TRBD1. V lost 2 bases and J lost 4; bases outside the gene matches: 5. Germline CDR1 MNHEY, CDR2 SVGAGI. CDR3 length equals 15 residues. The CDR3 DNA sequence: TGTGCCAGCAGTTACACGGACAGGGGCACAGAGACCCAGTACTTC. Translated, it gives CASSYTDRGTETQYF.

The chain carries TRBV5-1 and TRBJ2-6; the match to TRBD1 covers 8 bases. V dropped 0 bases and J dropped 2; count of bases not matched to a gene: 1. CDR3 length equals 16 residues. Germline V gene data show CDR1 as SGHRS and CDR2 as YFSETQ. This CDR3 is CASSLATGAGANVLTF. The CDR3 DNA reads TGCGCCAGCAGCTTGGCGACAGGGGCTGGGGCCAACGTCCTGACTTTC.

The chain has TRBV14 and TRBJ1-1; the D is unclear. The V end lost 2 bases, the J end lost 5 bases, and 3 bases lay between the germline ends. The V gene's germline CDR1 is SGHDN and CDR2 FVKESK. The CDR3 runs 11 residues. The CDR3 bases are TGTGCCAGCAGCCAAATAACTGAAGCTTTCTTT. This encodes CASSQITEAFF.

CDR3 in amino acids: CASRNRDRAYEAFF. The DNA for the CDR3 is TGTGCCAGCAGAAACCGGGACAGGGCTTATGAAGCTTTCTTT. The chain recombines TRBV6-6 with TRBJ1-1, with TRBD1 identical over 9 bases. V dropped 6 bases and J dropped 7; count of bases not matched to a gene: 9. Germline V gives CDR1 MNHNY, CDR2 SVGAGI (reference sequence). The CDR3 spans 14 residues.

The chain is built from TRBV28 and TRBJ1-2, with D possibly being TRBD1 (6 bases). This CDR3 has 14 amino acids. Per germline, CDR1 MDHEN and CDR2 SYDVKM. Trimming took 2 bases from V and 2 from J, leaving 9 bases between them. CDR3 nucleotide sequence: TGTGCCAGCAGTTTAGGGGACAAGAACTATGGCTACACCTTC. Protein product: CASSLGDKNYGYTF.

CDR3 region: CASSLTGDSNSYEQYF. As DNA, the CDR3 is TGTGCCAGCAGCTTAACGGGAGACAGCAACTCCTACGAGCAGTACTTC. The chain links TRBV7-3 to TRBJ2-7, with D perhaps given as TRBD1 or TRBD2 (5 bases each). Per germline, CDR1 SGHTA and CDR2 FQGTGA. The CDR3 runs to 16 residues. V dropped 0 bases and J dropped 0 bases, with 12 bases sitting between them.

In DNA, the CDR3 is TGTGCCACCAGCAGAGAATCCCCTGGAAACACCATATATTTT. Protein: CATSRESPGNTIYF. The V gene is TRBV15, the J gene TRBJ1-3; D gene unclear. V lost 0 bases, J lost 2 bases, and 5 bases lay in between. Germline assignment: CDR1 LNHNV and CDR2 YYDKDF (reference sequence). The length of the CDR3 is 14 residues.